This section outlines one T cell receptor (beta chain) sequence together with its context. Its target is not known. This sample was included in a study of PD-1 blockade in classical Hodgkin lymphoma. Time point indicated: newly diagnosed, previously untreated cHL patient sample. A comparison was provided by newly diagnosed, untreated classical Hodgkin lymphoma PBMCs. Assay: immunoSEQ multiplex PCR; the TCRdb copy retains only in-frame clones and omits some. The sample yields roughly 34,000 clones, 85% to 95% seen once. Findings and caveats of the study: Healthy donors reportedly exceeded newly diagnosed patients in baseline TCR diversity. The origin of the repertoire differences remains undefined, with disease activity or prior therapy as possible causes.

The CDR3 spans 13 residues. The germline gives CDR1 SGHNT, CDR2 YENEEA. Between the trimmed V and J ends, which lost 5 bases and 2 bases, there was a span of 9 bases. The specimen was peripheral blood mononuclear cells (PBMCs). The TCR sequence derives from a human donor with classical Hodgkin lymphoma. The chain recombines TRBV11-3 with TRBJ1-2, with D possibly being TRBD1 (5 bases). Here the CDR3 DNA reads TGTGCCAGCAGCGGACGGGACAACTATGGCTACACCTTC. This encodes CASSGRDNYGYTF.